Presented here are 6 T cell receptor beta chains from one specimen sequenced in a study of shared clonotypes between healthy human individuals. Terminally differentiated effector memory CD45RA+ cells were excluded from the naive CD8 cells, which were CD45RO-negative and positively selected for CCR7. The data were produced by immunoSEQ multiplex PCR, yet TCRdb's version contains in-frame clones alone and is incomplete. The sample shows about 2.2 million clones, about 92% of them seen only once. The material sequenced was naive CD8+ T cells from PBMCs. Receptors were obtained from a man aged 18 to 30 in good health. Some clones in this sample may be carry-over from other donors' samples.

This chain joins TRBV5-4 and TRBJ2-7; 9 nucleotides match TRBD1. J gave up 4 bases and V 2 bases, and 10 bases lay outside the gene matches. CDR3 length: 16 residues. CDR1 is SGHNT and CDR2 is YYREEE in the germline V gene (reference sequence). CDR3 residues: CASSFGAPGQGYEQYF. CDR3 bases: TGTGCCAGCAGCTTCGGGGCTCCGGGACAGGGTTACGAGCAGTACTTC.

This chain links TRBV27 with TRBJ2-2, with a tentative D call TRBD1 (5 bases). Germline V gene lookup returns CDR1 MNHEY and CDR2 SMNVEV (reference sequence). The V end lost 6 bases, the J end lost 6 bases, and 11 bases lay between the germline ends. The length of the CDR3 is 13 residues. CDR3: CASRVRVAGELFF. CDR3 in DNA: TGTGCCAGCAGGGTCAGGGTTGCCGGGGAGCTGTTTTTT.

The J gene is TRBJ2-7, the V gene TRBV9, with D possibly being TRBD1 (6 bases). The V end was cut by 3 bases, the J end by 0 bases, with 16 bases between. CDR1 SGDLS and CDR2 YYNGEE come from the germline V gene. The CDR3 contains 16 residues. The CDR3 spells CASSERPDSYSYEQYF. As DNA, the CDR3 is TGTGCCAGCAGCGAGAGGCCGGACAGCTACTCCTACGAGCAGTACTTC.

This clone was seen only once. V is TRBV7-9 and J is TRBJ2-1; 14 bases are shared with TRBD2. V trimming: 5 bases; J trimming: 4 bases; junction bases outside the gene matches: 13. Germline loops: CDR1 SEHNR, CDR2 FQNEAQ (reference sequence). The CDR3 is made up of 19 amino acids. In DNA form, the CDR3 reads TGTGCCAGCAGCGCAGCCGGGACTAGCGGGAGTGGGGCTTACAATGAGCAGTTCTTC. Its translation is CASSAAGTSGSGAYNEQFF. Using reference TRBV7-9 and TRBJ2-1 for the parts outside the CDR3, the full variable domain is DTGVSQNPRHKITKRGQNVTFRCDPISEHNRLYWYRQTLGQGPEFLTYFQNEAQLEKSRLLSDRFSAERPKGSFSTLEIQRTEQGDSAMYLCASSAAGTSGSGAYNEQFFGPGTRLTVL.

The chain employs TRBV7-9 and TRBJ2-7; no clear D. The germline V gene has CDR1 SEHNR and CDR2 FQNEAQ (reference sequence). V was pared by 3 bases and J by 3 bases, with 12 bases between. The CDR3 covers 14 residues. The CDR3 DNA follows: TGTGCCAGCAGCTTCCTAGTGCCACTCTACGAGCAGTACTTC. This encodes CASSFLVPLYEQYF. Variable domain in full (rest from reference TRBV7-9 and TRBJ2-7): DTGVSQNPRHKITKRGQNVTFRCDPISEHNRLYWYRQTLGQGPEFLTYFQNEAQLEKSRLLSDRFSAERPKGSFSTLEIQRTEQGDSAMYLCASSFLVPLYEQYFGPGTRLTVT.

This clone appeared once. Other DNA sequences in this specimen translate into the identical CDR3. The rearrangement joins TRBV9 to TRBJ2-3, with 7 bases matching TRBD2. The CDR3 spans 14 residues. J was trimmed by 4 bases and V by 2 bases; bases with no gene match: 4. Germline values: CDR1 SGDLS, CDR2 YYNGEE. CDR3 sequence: CASSVGGAADTQYF. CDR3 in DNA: TGTGCCAGCAGCGTGGGAGGGGCGGCAGATACGCAGTATTTT.